Described below is a single T cell receptor beta chain sequence and its context. Antigen unknown. This table comes from immunoSEQ multiplex PCR, and its TCRdb copy is limited to in-frame clones, with some not included. The repertoire consists of some 2 million clones, with roughly 96% occurring once and the leading ten covering roughly 0.13%. The length of the CDR3 is 13 residues. Trimming removed 11 bases from V and 2 bases from J, with 14 bases in between. Germline loops: CDR1 ENHRY, CDR2 SYGVKD. This record belongs to a study of shared clonotypes between healthy human individuals. Whole-study results and caveats: What naive subsets generally showed was a larger estimated richness than memory subsets showed.

This clonotype was obtained from a man aged 18 to 29 in good health. The specimen sequenced was naive CD4+ T cells sorted from blood. Subset reported: CD45RA+ positively selected. V and J are TRBV10-3 and TRBJ2-3; unclear D gene. The CDR3 sequence: CASNEGPTDTQYF. CDR3 nucleotide sequence: TGTGCCTCCAACGAAGGCCCCACAGATACGCAGTATTTT.